These T cell receptor beta chains were read from a single sample in a study of tissue T cells after allogeneic stem cell transplantation. TCRdb's copy holds only in-frame clones and misses some; the assay was immunoSEQ multiplex PCR. The sample has hundreds of clones, roughly 73% seen once. The sequencing used blood, collected at autopsy. Receptor source: a female patient aged 18 to 49 with steroid-refractory graft-versus-host disease after an allogeneic stem cell transplant. The graft donor may have given rise to some T cells. CDR3s include the opening cysteine and the closing phenylalanine or tryptophan. Fields, in order: V gene, J gene, D gene, clone size, CDR3 length, CDR3 protein, CDR3 DNA. D genes are given only for firm matches. Not every row has a clone size; where given, it reads once, few, many or a size class.

V: TRBV10-3
J: TRBJ2-1
D: TRBD2
size: once
length: 13
CDR3: CASSGLAYNEQFF
DNA: TGTGCCTCCTCGGGACTAGCTTACAATGAGCAGTTCTTC

V: TRBV27
J: TRBJ2-1
D: TRBD1
size: NA
length: 14
CDR3: CASSAGTGTNEQFF
DNA: TGTGCCAGCAGTGCCGGGACAGGGACCAATGAGCAGTTCTTC

V: TRBV28
J: TRBJ2-3
D: NA
size: once
length: 15
CDR3: CASSFLGDIRYTQYF
DNA: TGTGCCAGCAGTTTTCTTGGGGACATTCGATATACGCAGTATTTT

V: TRBV7-9
J: TRBJ2-5
D: TRBD1
size: NA
length: 17
CDR3: CASSSFGTGELQETQYF
DNA: TGTGCCAGCAGCTCTTTCGGGACAGGGGAACTCCAAGAGACCCAGTACTTC

V: TRBV9
J: TRBJ2-7
D: NA
size: NA
length: 14
CDR3: CASSAAGTTYEQYF
DNA: TGTGCCAGCAGCGCCGCCGGGACAACCTACGAGCAGTACTTC

V: TRBV12-3/TRBV12-4
J: TRBJ2-1
D: NA
size: few
length: 13
CDR3: CASSLAGTNEQFF
DNA: TGTGCCAGCAGTTTAGCGGGAACGAATGAGCAGTTCTTC

V: TRBV6-1
J: TRBJ2-7
D: NA
size: NA
length: 16
CDR3: CASSEIGGITYYEQYF
DNA: TGTGCCAGCAGTGAAATCGGCGGGATCACCTACTACGAGCAGTACTTC

V: TRBV12-3/TRBV12-4
J: TRBJ2-1
D: NA
size: once
length: 13
CDR3: CASTRTEDNEQFF
DNA: TGTGCCAGCACTCGAACGGAGGACAATGAGCAGTTCTTC

V: TRBV7-9
J: TRBJ1-5
D: NA
size: NA
length: 14
CDR3: CASSLAGFGQPQHF
DNA: TGTGCCAGCAGCTTAGCAGGTTTTGGGCAGCCCCAGCATTTT

V: TRBV27
J: TRBJ2-7
D: NA
size: large
length: 12
CDR3: CASNNGGLEQYF
DNA: TGTGCCAGCAACAACGGAGGGTTGGAGCAGTACTTC

V: TRBV10-2
J: TRBJ2-7
D: NA
size: NA
length: 13
CDR3: CASSEKETYEQYF
DNA: TGCGCCAGCAGTGAGAAGGAAACCTACGAGCAGTACTTC

V: TRBV6-6
J: TRBJ2-7
D: TRBD1
size: few
length: 13
CDR3: CASSNGQAYEQYF
DNA: TGTGCCAGCAGCAACGGACAGGCCTACGAGCAGTACTTC

V: TRBV27
J: TRBJ1-5
D: NA
size: NA
length: 14
CDR3: CASSLNKGYQPQHF
DNA: TGTGCCAGCAGTTTGAACAAGGGCTATCAGCCCCAGCATTTT

V: TRBV5-1
J: TRBJ2-7
D: NA
size: few
length: 12
CDR3: CASSYQGWEQYF
DNA: TGCGCCAGCAGCTACCAGGGCTGGGAGCAGTACTTC

V: TRBV11-1
J: TRBJ2-3
D: NA
size: few
length: 11
CDR3: CASSPTDTQYF
DNA: TGTGCCAGCAGCCCCACGGATACGCAGTATTTT

V: TRBV7-9
J: TRBJ1-4
D: NA
size: NA
length: 12
CDR3: CASSSPREKLFF
DNA: TGTGCCAGCAGCTCCCCTAGGGAAAAACTGTTTTTT

V: TRBV6-2/TRBV6-3
J: TRBJ2-2
D: TRBD2
size: NA
length: 15
CDR3: CASSRAGGDTGELFF
DNA: TGTGCCAGCAGTCGAGCGGGAGGGGACACCGGGGAGCTGTTTTTT

V: TRBV4-1
J: TRBJ2-1
D: TRBD2
size: NA
length: 15
CDR3: CASSKSGGPYNEQFF
DNA: TGCGCCAGCAGCAAGAGCGGGGGCCCCTACAATGAGCAGTTCTTC

V: TRBV28
J: TRBJ2-3
D: NA
size: NA
length: 13
CDR3: CATSNAGPDTQYF
DNA: TGTGCCACCTCCAACGCGGGGCCAGATACGCAGTATTTT

V: TRBV6-5
J: TRBJ2-1
D: TRBD2
size: NA
length: 15
CDR3: CASSSAGGPYNEQFF
DNA: TGTGCCAGCAGTTCAGCGGGGGGCCCCTACAATGAGCAGTTCTTC

V: TRBV15
J: TRBJ2-1
D: NA
size: few
length: 14
CDR3: CATSPWDFTLEQFF
DNA: TGTGCCACCAGTCCCTGGGACTTCACTTTAGAGCAGTTCTTC

V: TRBV4-1
J: TRBJ2-7
D: NA
size: hyperexpanded
length: 15
CDR3: CASSQVSTLLYEQYF
DNA: TGCGCCAGCAGCCAAGTAAGTACGCTTCTCTACGAGCAGTACTTC